This is a list of T cell receptor beta chains from one sample in a study of CD8 T cells in Susac syndrome. Each CDR3 protein is one row after TCRdb ran MiXCR on the immunoSEQ multiplex PCR reads. The profile shows over 150,000 distinct CDR3 sequences, roughly 94% of them singletons. Sequencing was carried out using CD4+ T cells from PBMCs. Receptor source: a human donor with Susac syndrome. The CDR3 runs from the conserved cysteine through the conserved F or W. D genes are given only for firm matches. The size field is filled for only some rows; it gives once, few, many or a size class.

v_gene,d_gene,abundance,j_gene,CDR3aa,CDR3nt
TRBV7-8,TRBD2,-,TRBJ2-1,CASSFSGTSYNEQFF,TGTGCCAGCAGCTTTAGCGGGACCTCCTACAATGAGCAGTTCTTC
TRBV20-1,-,-,TRBJ2-3,CSARISGTDTQYF,TGCAGTGCTAGAATTTCGGGGACGGATACGCAGTATTTT
TRBV4-1,TRBD1,-,TRBJ1-2,CASSQPGQGNYGYTF,TGCGCCAGCAGCCAACCGGGACAGGGGAACTATGGCTACACCTTC
TRBV15,-,few,TRBJ2-5,CATSRSMGEQETQYF,TGTGCCACCAGCAGATCAATGGGCGAACAAGAGACCCAGTACTTC
TRBV19,TRBD1,-,TRBJ1-2,CASTQQGAIILSSGYTF,TGTGCCAGTACTCAACAGGGGGCCATTATCCTTAGTTCTGGCTACACCTTC
TRBV20-1,-,-,TRBJ2-3,CSASGDTQYF,TGCAGTGCTAGCGGAGATACGCAGTATTTT
TRBV20-1,-,once,TRBJ2-7,CSARMTGGFHEQYF,TGCAGTGCTAGAATGACAGGCGGGTTCCACGAGCAGTACTTC
TRBV18,-,-,TRBJ2-7,CASSPLGSSPEQYF,TGTGCCAGCTCACCTTTAGGCTCCTCCCCCGAGCAGTACTTC
TRBV30,-,-,TRBJ1-3,CAWSVLTGPGNTIYF,TGTGCCTGGAGTGTGCTCACAGGACCTGGAAACACCATATATTTT
TRBV4-2,-,-,TRBJ1-1,CASSQNRVSTEAFF,TGTGCCAGCAGCCAAAATAGGGTTTCGACTGAAGCTTTCTTT
TRBV18,TRBD2,-,TRBJ2-1,CASSPSGGEYNEQFF,TGTGCCAGCTCACCTAGCGGGGGGGAATACAATGAGCAGTTCTTC
TRBV15,TRBD2,-,TRBJ2-7,CATSRGLANYEQYF,TGTGCCACCAGCAGAGGACTAGCGAACTACGAGCAGTACTTC
TRBV27,-,-,TRBJ2-3,CASSRRGPIVSTDTQYF,TGTGCCAGCAGCCGACGGGGACCCATAGTGAGCACAGATACGCAGTATTTT
TRBV5-1,TRBD1,-,TRBJ1-2,CASSPAGTGYYGYTF,TGCGCCAGCAGCCCGGCCGGGACAGGATACTATGGCTACACCTTC
TRBV2,-,-,TRBJ2-3,CASSNRYTSTDTQYF,TGTGCCAGCAGTAACCGCTACACTAGCACAGATACGCAGTATTTT
TRBV7-2,TRBD1,-,TRBJ1-6,CASSSRTGGNSPLHF,TGTGCCAGCAGCTCCAGGACAGGGGGCAATTCACCCCTCCACTTT
TRBV12-3/TRBV12-4,-,-,TRBJ1-1,CASSTTANTEAFF,TGTGCCAGCAGTACTACAGCGAACACTGAAGCTTTCTTT
TRBV11-1,TRBD1,-,TRBJ2-2,CASTSGRGSGELFF,TGTGCCAGCACCTCGGGCAGGGGGTCCGGGGAGCTGTTTTTT
TRBV12-3/TRBV12-4,TRBD1,-,TRBJ1-5,CASSPDRASNQPQHF,TGTGCCAGCAGCCCTGACAGGGCTAGCAATCAGCCCCAGCATTTT
TRBV7-7,TRBD2,once,TRBJ2-3,CASSLASGGADTQYF,TGTGCTAGCAGCTTAGCTAGCGGGGGCGCAGATACGCAGTATTTT
TRBV5-6,-,-,TRBJ1-5,CASSLSGTVNQPQHF,TGTGCCAGCAGCTTGAGCGGGACGGTCAATCAGCCCCAGCATTTT
TRBV18,-,-,TRBJ1-6,CASSPTASSYNSPLHF,TGTGCCAGCTCACCGACCGCTAGCTCCTATAATTCACCCCTCCACTTT
TRBV7-2,-,-,TRBJ2-7,CASSPDLAVSEQYF,TGTGCCAGCAGCCCGGACTTAGCGGTCTCCGAGCAGTACTTC
TRBV6-6,-,-,TRBJ1-5,CASSSGRTNQPQHF,TGTGCCAGCAGTTCAGGACGTACTAATCAGCCCCAGCATTTT
TRBV12-3/TRBV12-4,-,few,TRBJ1-5,CASSLLNQPQHF,TGTGCCAGCAGTTTATTGAATCAGCCCCAGCATTTT
TRBV20-1,-,-,TRBJ2-7,CSEWVNGEQYF,TGCAGTGAATGGGTGAACGGCGAGCAGTACTTC
TRBV19,-,-,TRBJ1-1,CASRTGPMNTEAFF,TGTGCCAGTAGGACAGGACCAATGAACACTGAAGCTTTCTTT
TRBV10-3,TRBD2,-,TRBJ2-3,CAISGRLAVSTDTQYF,TGTGCCATCAGTGGAAGGCTAGCGGTCAGCACAGATACGCAGTATTTT
TRBV7-2,-,-,TRBJ2-7,CASSRDNSYEQYF,TGTGCCAGCAGCCGGGACAACTCCTACGAGCAGTACTTC
TRBV15,-,-,TRBJ2-7,CATGLSRYEQYF,TGTGCCACCGGGTTAAGTCGCTACGAGCAGTACTTC
TRBV12-3/TRBV12-4,-,-,TRBJ2-3,CASSLVITDTQYF,TGTGCCAGCAGTTTAGTAATCACAGATACGCAGTATTTT
TRBV2,TRBD1,-,TRBJ2-4,CARGGPLAKNIQYF,TGTGCCAGAGGGGGCCCCTTAGCCAAAAACATTCAGTACTTC
TRBV15,-,-,TRBJ1-1,CATSREKGLTEAFF,TGTGCCACCAGCAGAGAAAAGGGATTAACTGAAGCTTTCTTT
TRBV6-5,TRBD1,-,TRBJ2-5,CASSQGVDETQYF,TGTGCCAGCAGTCAGGGGGTGGACGAGACCCAGTACTTC
TRBV28,TRBD2,-,TRBJ2-1,CASTPTGGSSYNEQFF,TGTGCCAGCACCCCGACCGGGGGGAGCTCCTACAATGAGCAGTTCTTC
TRBV9,-,-,TRBJ1-2,CASSVGWTDGYGYTF,TGTGCCAGCAGCGTAGGGTGGACAGACGGCTATGGCTACACCTTC
TRBV20-1,-,-,TRBJ2-7,CSATQGRASYEQYF,TGCAGTGCCACCCAGGGCAGGGCCTCCTACGAGCAGTACTTC
TRBV29-1,-,-,TRBJ2-5,CSVRDTGDLQEETQYF,TGCAGCGTACGGGACACCGGGGACTTACAAGAAGAGACCCAGTACTTC
TRBV7-9,-,-,TRBJ1-5,CASSVEQGVDQPQHF,TGTGCCAGCAGCGTTGAGCAGGGAGTCGATCAGCCCCAGCATTTT
TRBV2,-,-,TRBJ1-6,CASSLWRGSNSPLHF,TGTGCCAGCAGTCTATGGAGGGGTTCTAATTCACCCCTCCACTTT
TRBV5-1,-,-,TRBJ2-3,CASSSAFSTDTQYF,TGCGCCAGCAGCTCCGCCTTTAGCACAGATACGCAGTATTTT
TRBV3-1,TRBD2,-,TRBJ2-7,CASSRRGLPRDEQYF,TGTGCCAGCAGCCGACGGGGACTACCACGGGACGAGCAGTACTTC
TRBV12-3/TRBV12-4,-,-,TRBJ1-3,CASSDGQAGNTIYF,TGTGCCAGCAGTGACGGACAAGCCGGAAACACCATATATTTT